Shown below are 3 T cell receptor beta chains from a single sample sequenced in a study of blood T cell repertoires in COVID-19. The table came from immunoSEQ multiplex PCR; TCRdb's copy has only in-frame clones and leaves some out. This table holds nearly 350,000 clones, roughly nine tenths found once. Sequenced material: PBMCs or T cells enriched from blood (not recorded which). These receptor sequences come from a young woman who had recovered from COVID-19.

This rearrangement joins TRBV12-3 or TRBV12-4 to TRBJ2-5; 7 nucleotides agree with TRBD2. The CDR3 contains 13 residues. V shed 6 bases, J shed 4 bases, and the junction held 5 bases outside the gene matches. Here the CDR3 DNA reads TGTGCCAGCAGGCCCGGCGGGGGAGAGACCCAGTACTTC. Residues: CASRPGGGETQYF.

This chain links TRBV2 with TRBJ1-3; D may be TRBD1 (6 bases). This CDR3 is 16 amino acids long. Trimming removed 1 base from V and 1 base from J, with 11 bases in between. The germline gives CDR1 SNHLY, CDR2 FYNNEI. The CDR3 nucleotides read TGTGCCAGCAGTGAAGGAGTGGGGGCGTCTGGAAACACCATATATTTT. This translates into CASSEGVGASGNTIYF.

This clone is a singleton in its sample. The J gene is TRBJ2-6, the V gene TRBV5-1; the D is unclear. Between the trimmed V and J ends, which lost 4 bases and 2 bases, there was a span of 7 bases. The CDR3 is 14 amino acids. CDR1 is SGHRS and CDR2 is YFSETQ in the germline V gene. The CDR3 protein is CASSPSPGANVLTF. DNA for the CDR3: TGCGCCAGCAGCCCTTCCCCTGGGGCCAACGTCCTGACTTTC.